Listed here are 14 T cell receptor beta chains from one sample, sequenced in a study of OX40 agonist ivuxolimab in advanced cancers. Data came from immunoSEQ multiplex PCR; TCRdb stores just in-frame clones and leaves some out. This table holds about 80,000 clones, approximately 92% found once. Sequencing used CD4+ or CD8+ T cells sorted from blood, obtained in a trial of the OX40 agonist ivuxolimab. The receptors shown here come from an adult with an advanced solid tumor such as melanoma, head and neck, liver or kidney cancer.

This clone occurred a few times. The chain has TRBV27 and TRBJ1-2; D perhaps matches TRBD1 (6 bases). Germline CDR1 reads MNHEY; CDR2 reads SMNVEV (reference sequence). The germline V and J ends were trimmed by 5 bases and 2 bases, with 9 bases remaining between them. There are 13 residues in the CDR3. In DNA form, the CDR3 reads TGTGCCAGCAGTAACACAGGGAACTATGGCTACACCTTC. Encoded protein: CASSNTGNYGYTF.

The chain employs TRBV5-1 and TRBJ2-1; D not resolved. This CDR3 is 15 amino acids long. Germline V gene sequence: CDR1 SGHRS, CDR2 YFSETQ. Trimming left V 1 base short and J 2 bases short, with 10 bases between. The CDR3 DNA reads TGCGCCAGCAGCTTGACAGCCCTTCCCTACAATGAGCAGTTCTTC. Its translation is CASSLTALPYNEQFF. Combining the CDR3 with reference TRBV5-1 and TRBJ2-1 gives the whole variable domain KAGVTQTPRYLIKTRGQQVTLSCSPISGHRSVSWYQQTPGQGLQFLFEYFSETQRNKGNFPGRFSGRQFSNSRSEMNVSTLELGDSALYLCASSLTALPYNEQFFGPGTRLTVL.

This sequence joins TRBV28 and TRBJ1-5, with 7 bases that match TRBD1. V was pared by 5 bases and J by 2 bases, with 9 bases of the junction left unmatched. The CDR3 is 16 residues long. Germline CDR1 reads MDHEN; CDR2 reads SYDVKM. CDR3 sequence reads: CASSHTRGSGNQPQHF. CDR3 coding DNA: TGTGCCAGCAGTCATACCAGGGGGTCGGGCAATCAGCCCCAGCATTTT.

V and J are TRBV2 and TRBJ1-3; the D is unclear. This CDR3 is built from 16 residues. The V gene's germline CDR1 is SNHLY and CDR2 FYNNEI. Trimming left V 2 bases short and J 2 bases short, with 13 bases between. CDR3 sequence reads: CASSEKEVETGNTIYF. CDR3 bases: TGTGCCAGCAGTGAAAAGGAAGTGGAGACTGGAAACACCATATATTTT.

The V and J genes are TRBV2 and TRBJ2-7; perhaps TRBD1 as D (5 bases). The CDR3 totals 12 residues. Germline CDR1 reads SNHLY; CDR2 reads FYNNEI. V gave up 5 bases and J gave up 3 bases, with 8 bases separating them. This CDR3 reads CASSTDNYEQYF. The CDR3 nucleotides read TGTGCCAGCAGTACGGACAACTACGAGCAGTACTTC.

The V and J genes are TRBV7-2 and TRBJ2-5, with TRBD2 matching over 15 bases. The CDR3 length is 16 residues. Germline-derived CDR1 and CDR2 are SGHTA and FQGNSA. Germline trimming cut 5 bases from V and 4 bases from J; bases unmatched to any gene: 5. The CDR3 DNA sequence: TGTGCCAGCAGCACGGGACTAGCGGGAGGAGGAGAGACCCAGTACTTC. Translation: CASSTGLAGGGETQYF.

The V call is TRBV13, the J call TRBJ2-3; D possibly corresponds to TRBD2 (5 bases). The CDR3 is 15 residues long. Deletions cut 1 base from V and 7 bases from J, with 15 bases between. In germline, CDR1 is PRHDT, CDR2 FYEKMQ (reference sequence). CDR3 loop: CASSLVFPSMNTQYF. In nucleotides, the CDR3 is TGTGCCAGCAGCTTAGTCTTTCCTAGCATGAATACGCAGTATTTT.

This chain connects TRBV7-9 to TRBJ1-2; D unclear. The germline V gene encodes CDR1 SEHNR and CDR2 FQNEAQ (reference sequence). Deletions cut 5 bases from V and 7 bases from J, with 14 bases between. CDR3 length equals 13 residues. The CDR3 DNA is TGTGCCAGCAGCGTCAGTCCGGGCTCTGGCTACACCTTC. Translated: CASSVSPGSGYTF. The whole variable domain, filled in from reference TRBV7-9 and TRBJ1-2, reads DTGVSQNPRHKITKRGQNVTFRCDPISEHNRLYWYRQTLGQGPEFLTYFQNEAQLEKSRLLSDRFSAERPKGSFSTLEIQRTEQGDSAMYLCASSVSPGSGYTFGSGTRLTVV.

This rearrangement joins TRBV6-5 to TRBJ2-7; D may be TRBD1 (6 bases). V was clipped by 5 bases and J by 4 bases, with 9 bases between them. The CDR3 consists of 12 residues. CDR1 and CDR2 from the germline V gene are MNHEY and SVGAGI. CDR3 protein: CASSVQGYEQYF. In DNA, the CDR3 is TGTGCCAGCAGTGTACAGGGATACGAGCAGTACTTC.

The CDR3 DNA is TGCGCCAGCAGCCCCGGGACTCAGAGTTCACCCCTCCACTTT. It specifies CASSPGTQSSPLHF. The chain recombines TRBV5-1 with TRBJ1-6, with a possible D match to TRBD1 (5 bases). The length of the CDR3 is 14 residues. The ends were cut back, 4 bases at V and 9 bases at J, with 14 bases in the middle. Per germline, CDR1 SGHRS and CDR2 YFSETQ.

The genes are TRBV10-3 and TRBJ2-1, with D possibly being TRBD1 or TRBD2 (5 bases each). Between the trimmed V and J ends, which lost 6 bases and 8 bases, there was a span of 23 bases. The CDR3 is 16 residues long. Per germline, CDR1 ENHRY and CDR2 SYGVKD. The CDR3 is CAIRPAIADGGDEQFF. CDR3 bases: TGTGCCATCAGACCCGCTATTGCGGATGGGGGAGATGAGCAGTTCTTC.

In DNA form, the CDR3 reads TGTGCCAGCGGAAAGGAGTTGAACACTGAAGCTTTCTTT. Its protein is CASGKELNTEAFF. This sequence joins TRBV11-2 and TRBJ1-1; D remains ambiguous. The CDR3 runs to 13 residues. V dropped 8 bases and J dropped 0 bases, with 10 bases sitting between them. The germline CDR1 and CDR2 sequences are SGHAT and FQNNGV.

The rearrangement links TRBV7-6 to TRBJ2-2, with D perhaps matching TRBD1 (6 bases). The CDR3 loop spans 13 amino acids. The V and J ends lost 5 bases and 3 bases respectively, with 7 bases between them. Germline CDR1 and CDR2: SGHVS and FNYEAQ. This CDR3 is CASSTGYTGELFF. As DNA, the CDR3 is TGTGCCAGCAGCACAGGGTACACCGGGGAGCTGTTTTTT.

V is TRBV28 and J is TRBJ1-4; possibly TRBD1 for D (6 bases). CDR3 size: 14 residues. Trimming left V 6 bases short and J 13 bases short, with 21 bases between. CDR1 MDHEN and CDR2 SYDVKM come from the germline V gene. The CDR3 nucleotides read TGTGCCAGCAGCTATCAGCTACAGGGAAGGGGACTGTTTTTT. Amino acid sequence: CASSYQLQGRGLFF.